Presented here are 12 T cell receptor beta chains from one specimen sequenced in a study of graft-versus-host responses after intestinal transplantation. The table came from immunoSEQ multiplex PCR; TCRdb's copy has only in-frame clones and leaves some out. The sample lists almost 55,000 clones; more than 80% were seen once. The sample was PBMCs, taken 650 to 690 days after intestinal transplant. The receptors shown here come from a human patient who received an intestinal transplant, so some T cells may come from the graft donor.

CDR3 amino acids: CASSERLAGTGELFF. The CDR3 DNA reads as TGCGCCAGCAGTGAAAGACTAGCAGGCACCGGGGAGCTGTTTTTT. The V gene is TRBV10-1, the J gene TRBJ2-2; 7 bases line up with TRBD2. The CDR3 extends over 15 amino acids. The trim removed 3 bases at V and 4 bases at J, leaving 5 bases unmatched. Germline V CDR1 and CDR2: WNHNN, SYGVQD (reference sequence).

The chain recombines TRBV5-1 with TRBJ1-1; D remains ambiguous. CDR1 is SGHRS and CDR2 is YFSETQ in the germline V gene. The V gene lost 3 bases and the J gene lost 1 base, with 10 bases spanning the gap. The CDR3 loop spans 14 amino acids. Here the CDR3 DNA reads TGCGCCAGCAGCTCCGGAACACCGAACACTGAAGCTTTCTTT. It codes for CASSSGTPNTEAFF.

The chain joins TRBV2 to TRBJ1-1; 7 bases align to TRBD1. Germline loops: CDR1 SNHLY, CDR2 FYNNEI. The CDR3 runs 14 residues. Germline trimming cut 3 bases from V and 7 bases from J; bases unmatched to any gene: 8. The chain's CDR3 is CASSDRWGQNEAFF. The CDR3 DNA follows: TGTGCCAGCAGTGATAGATGGGGACAGAATGAAGCTTTCTTT.

The chain combines TRBV5-5 with TRBJ1-1; possible D gene TRBD1, 5 bases. With 0 bases removed from V and 6 bases from J, the gap between germline ends came to 12 bases. Germline values: CDR1 SGHKS, CDR2 YYEKEE (reference sequence). The CDR3 contains 14 residues. The CDR3 loop is CASSLGRVLAEAFF. CDR3 DNA: TGTGCCAGCAGCTTGGGCAGGGTTCTTGCTGAAGCTTTCTTT.

This chain connects TRBV27 to TRBJ1-5; TRBD1 might be the D (5 bases). Germline CDR1 and CDR2: MNHEY and SMNVEV (reference sequence). Trimming took off 3 bases at V and 2 bases at J, with 8 bases between the two ends. This CDR3 has 14 residues. As DNA, the CDR3 is TGTGCCAGCAGTTTGTTGGGGGGCAATCAGCCCCAGCATTTT. Translation gives CASSLLGGNQPQHF.

V and J are TRBV6-6 and TRBJ2-3, with 12 bases lining up with TRBD2. V lost 6 bases and J lost 9; bases outside the gene matches: 10. CDR3 length: 15 amino acids. Germline values: CDR1 MNHNY, CDR2 SVGAGI (reference sequence). CDR3 sequence (DNA): TGTGCCAGCAGACCACTAGCGGGGGGCCTAGGGACGCAGTATTTT. As protein: CASRPLAGGLGTQYF.

The chain joins TRBV7-9 to TRBJ1-6; possible D gene TRBD1, 6 bases. Trimming stripped 8 bases from V and 9 bases from J, with 17 bases between. The germline V gene has CDR1 SEHNR and CDR2 FQNEAQ (reference sequence). The length of the CDR3 is 14 residues. The CDR3 DNA reads TGTGCCAGCGGCCGTAGGGACACCAGTTCACCCCTCCACTTT. This sequence encodes CASGRRDTSSPLHF.

This clone is medium-sized (0.01 to 0.1%) in the sample. The chain has TRBV7-8 and TRBJ1-6, with D possibly matching TRBD1 (5 bases). Deletions cut 1 base from V and 7 bases from J, with 8 bases between. Germline V gene sequence: CDR1 SGHVS, CDR2 FQNEAQ. The CDR3 runs 14 residues. CDR3 protein: CASSLDRPNSPLHF. The CDR3 bases are TGTGCCAGCAGCTTAGACAGGCCCAATTCACCCCTCCACTTT.

CDR3 coding DNA: TGTGCCAGCAGCTTGGTTTCGTCAGGGGGGGGCAATCAGCCCCAGCATTTT. Its protein product is CASSLVSSGGGNQPQHF. The V call is TRBV5-8, the J call TRBJ1-5, with 7 positions matching TRBD1. After removal of 0 bases from V and 2 bases from J, the junction contained 8 bases not matched to a gene. CDR1 is SGHTS, CDR2 YDEGEE, per germline. This CDR3 spans 17 amino acids.

This sequence joins TRBV5-4 and TRBJ2-5, with 8 nucleotides matching TRBD2. Germline trimming cut 1 base from V and 3 bases from J; bases unmatched to any gene: 5. The germline CDR1 and CDR2 sequences are SGHNT and YYREEE (reference sequence). The length of the CDR3 is 15 residues. The CDR3 region has the DNA TGTGCCAGCAGCTTGCTGAGTAGCGGGGAAGAGACCCAGTACTTC. The encoded protein is CASSLLSSGEETQYF.

The chain carries TRBV5-1 and TRBJ1-2; D gene ambiguous. Germline assignment: CDR1 SGHRS and CDR2 YFSETQ. Trimming removed 4 bases from V and 6 bases from J, with 13 bases in between. The CDR3 runs 13 residues. The CDR3, as DNA: TGCGCCAGCAGCCAATCCCGGGAGGATGGCTACACCTTC. It codes for CASSQSREDGYTF.

The count of this clone is one. V and J are TRBV5-6 and TRBJ1-2; tentative D call: TRBD1 (6 bases). The CDR3 runs to 16 residues. Germline V gene data show CDR1 as SGHDT and CDR2 as YYEEEE. Trimming stripped 1 base from V and 4 bases from J, with 17 bases between. The CDR3, as DNA: TGTGCCAGCAGCTTGTACCTCGGGGGGCCCTCCTATGGCTACACCTTC. Protein: CASSLYLGGPSYGYTF.